Listed below are T cell receptor beta chains from one sample, sequenced in a study of T cell repertoires in cytomegalovirus infection. TCRdb used MiXCR to reprocess the reads, holding one entry per CDR3 protein. The sample lists 70,000 to 75,000 distinct CDR3 sequences; more than 3% were seen once. Sequences were obtained from PBMCs. The receptors were sampled from a human donor in good health (CMV status not recorded). Some clones in this sample may be carry-over from other donors' samples. Both conserved end residues are part of each CDR3. The order of the fields is J gene, D gene, V gene, clone size, CDR3 DNA, CDR3 protein. The D gene is left open where the match is weak. Size is stated for part of the rows, as once, few or many counts, or as a class when the clone is expanded.

TRBJ2-1,-,TRBV7-2,many,TGTGCCAGCAGCTTATCTGCGGGGGCTTACAATGAGCAGTTCTTC,CASSLSAGAYNEQFF
TRBJ1-2,-,TRBV7-2,many,TGTGCCAGCAGCCCCTCCCGGACAGAGATCTATGGCTACACCTTC,CASSPSRTEIYGYTF
TRBJ2-3,-,TRBV7-9,many,TGTGCCGGGCGGGGCCTCACAGATACGCAGTATTTT,CAGRGLTDTQYF
TRBJ2-5,TRBD2,TRBV5-4,-,TGTGCCAGCAGCTTCCGAGGGACTAGCGGGGGGGCGGGGGAGACCCAGTACTTC,CASSFRGTSGGAGETQYF
TRBJ1-4,-,TRBV19,many,TGTGCCAGTTCCTGGAACGGTAATGAAAAACTGTTTTTT,CASSWNGNEKLFF
TRBJ2-7,TRBD2,TRBV29-1,many,TGCAGCGTCATCCTAGCGGGCTACGAGCAGTACTTC,CSVILAGYEQYF
TRBJ2-1,TRBD2,TRBV20-1,many,TGCAGTGCCAGACTACTAGCGGGAGGGGGGGGAGGTGAGCAGTTCTTC,CSARLLAGGGGGEQFF
TRBJ1-5,-,TRBV7-2,many,TGTGCCAGCAGCTTAGACAGGGAGCGGACTCAGCCCCAGCATTTT,CASSLDRERTQPQHF
TRBJ1-6,TRBD1,TRBV7-2,many,TGTGCCAGCCGACGGGACAGGGCTCCTGGACCCCTCCACTTT,CASRRDRAPGPLHF
TRBJ1-3,-,TRBV7-9,many,TGTGCCAGCAGCTTCGAGGCTGGAAACACCATATATTTT,CASSFEAGNTIYF
TRBJ2-1,-,TRBV28,many,TGTGCCAGCGGGGGGAGGCCATCACGGAATGAGCAGTTCTTC,CASGGRPSRNEQFF
TRBJ2-2,-,TRBV7-2,many,TGTGCCAGCAGCTTAGCGAGGCCTAGGCACACCGGGGAGCTGTTTTTT,CASSLARPRHTGELFF
TRBJ1-5,-,TRBV10-3,many,TGTGCCATCAGTGAAGACAGACATCAGCCCCAGCATTTT,CAISEDRHQPQHF
TRBJ1-2,-,TRBV11-2,few,TGTGCCAGCAGCCCGACGGTTTATGGCTACACCTTC,CASSPTVYGYTF
TRBJ1-1,-,TRBV6-2/TRBV6-3,many,TGTGCCAGCAGTTACAGGATCGGGCAGGGTATCCCCCGGTTGACCACTGAAGCTTTCTTT,CASSYRIGQGIPRLTTEAFF
TRBJ2-7,-,TRBV6-2/TRBV6-3,many,TGTGCCAGCAGTTACAGTGACGGAGGCTACGAGCAGTACTTC,CASSYSDGGYEQYF
TRBJ1-5,-,TRBV7-2,many,TGTGCCAGCAGCTTCCAAGTTATGAGCAATCAGCCCCAGCATTTT,CASSFQVMSNQPQHF
TRBJ2-2,-,TRBV6-5,many,TGTGCCAGCAGTTACTCGGCAGGGGGGGGTACCGGGGAGCTGTTTTTT,CASSYSAGGGTGELFF
TRBJ2-1,TRBD2,TRBV4-3,many,TGCGCCAGCAGCCAAGATGTTGGTGGGACTACAATGTTCTTC,CASSQDVGGTTMFF
TRBJ2-1,TRBD2,TRBV4-3,many,TGCGCCAGCAGCCAACGGACTAGCGGTGGTGGTGAGCAGTTCTTC,CASSQRTSGGGEQFF
TRBJ2-3,-,TRBV7-8,many,TGTGCCAGCAGCTTCAGCAGGGCCGATACGCAGTATTTT,CASSFSRADTQYF
TRBJ2-1,TRBD1,TRBV7-1,few,TGTGCCAGCAGCTCGGACAGGTCCCACAGCTCCTACAATGAGCAGTTCTTC,CASSSDRSHSSYNEQFF
TRBJ2-5,TRBD1,TRBV5-4,many,TGTGCCAGCAGCTTGGGGGACAGGGGGCAAGAGACCCAGTACTTC,CASSLGDRGQETQYF
TRBJ2-7,TRBD2,TRBV28,many,TGTGCCAGCAGCCTGACTAGCGGCTACGAGCAGTACTTC,CASSLTSGYEQYF
TRBJ2-7,-,TRBV4-2,many,TGTGCCAGCAGCCAAGTGAGCCCGGGACAAAGCTCCTACGAGCAGTACTTC,CASSQVSPGQSSYEQYF
TRBJ2-3,-,TRBV7-3,many,TGTGCCAGCCCTACAAGCACAGATACGCAGTATTTT,CASPTSTDTQYF
TRBJ2-2,-,TRBV28,many,TGTGCCAGCAACCCCCGGGGGCCCGGAACCGGGGAGCTGTTTTTT,CASNPRGPGTGELFF
TRBJ2-7,-,TRBV7-7,many,TGTGCTAGCAGCCCGGGATTGAGGGACGAGCAGTACTTC,CASSPGLRDEQYF
TRBJ2-2,-,TRBV30,few,TGTGCCTGGACCCCGGGACCCAGAGGCGGGGAGCTGTTTTTT,CAWTPGPRGGELFF
TRBJ2-7,TRBD2,TRBV12-3/TRBV12-4,many,TGTGCCAGCAGCCCCTTAGCGGGAGTCTCCGAGCAGTACTTC,CASSPLAGVSEQYF
TRBJ1-6,-,TRBV6-1,many,TGTGCCAGCAGTTTGACCAGGGAGTATTCACCCCTCCACTTT,CASSLTREYSPLHF
TRBJ2-7,-,TRBV7-8,many,TGTGCCAGCAGCTTAGCTCCTAGGGGTATTTCCTACGAGCAGTACTTC,CASSLAPRGISYEQYF
TRBJ2-7,TRBD1,TRBV7-6,many,TGTGCCAGCAGCCCAGGGGACAGCCACTACGGGCAGTACTTC,CASSPGDSHYGQYF
TRBJ1-3,-,TRBV7-6,many,TGTGCCAGCAGCTTAAGGAGAGAGCACTCTGGAAACACCATATATTTT,CASSLRREHSGNTIYF
TRBJ2-1,TRBD2,TRBV7-6,few,TGTGCCAGCAGCCCCAATAGCGGGGGGCAGTTCTTC,CASSPNSGGQFF
TRBJ2-2,-,TRBV7-7,many,TGTGCTAGCAGACCTGAGACCGGGGAGCTGTTTTTT,CASRPETGELFF
TRBJ2-1,-,TRBV7-2,-,TGTGCCAGCCTACTCAATAACTACAATGAGCAGTTCTTC,CASLLNNYNEQFF
TRBJ2-6,-,TRBV7-2,many,TGTGCCAGCAGGAAGCCGGGACGAAGCTCTGGGGCCAACGTCCTGACTTTC,CASRKPGRSSGANVLTF
TRBJ2-7,TRBD1,TRBV7-2,many,TGTGCCAGCAGCTCCAGGGTATCTGGGACAGACTCCTACGAGCAGTACTTC,CASSSRVSGTDSYEQYF
TRBJ2-5,-,TRBV7-9,many,TGTGCCAGCAGCTTAATCCAGCCACAAAGGCAAGAGACCCAGTACTTC,CASSLIQPQRQETQYF
TRBJ2-1,-,TRBV20-1,many,TGCAGTGTCCCGGGGAGCCTATCCTCCTACAATGAGCAGTTCTTC,CSVPGSLSSYNEQFF
TRBJ1-1,-,TRBV29-1,many,TGCAGCGTTGAGGTTTCGGGGTTGAACACTGAAGCTTTCTTT,CSVEVSGLNTEAFF
TRBJ2-3,TRBD1,TRBV7-7,few,TGTGCTAGCAGCCGACAGGGGGTTGGCACAGATACGCAGTATTTT,CASSRQGVGTDTQYF
TRBJ1-6,-,TRBV5-1,many,TGCGCCAGCAGCTTGGGTGGGCCTAATTCACCCCTCCACTTT,CASSLGGPNSPLHF
TRBJ1-1,-,TRBV19,many,TGTGCCAGTAGTCGACAGCGAGCCGTAAACACTGAAGCTTTCTTT,CASSRQRAVNTEAFF
TRBJ2-5,-,TRBV7-2,many,TGTGCCAGCAGCTTATTTGGGGGCGAGGAGACCCAGTACTTC,CASSLFGGEETQYF
TRBJ2-5,-,TRBV11-2,many,TGTGCCAGCAGCTTAGTACGAGGACCCCAGTACTTC,CASSLVRGPQYF
TRBJ2-7,-,TRBV4-1,many,TGTGCCAGCAGCCAAGATCCGAGCTCCTACGAGCAGTACTTC,CASSQDPSSYEQYF
TRBJ2-7,-,TRBV12-3/TRBV12-4,many,TGTGCCAGCAGTGAGGACTACTACGAGCAGTACTTC,CASSEDYYEQYF
TRBJ1-6,-,TRBV28,many,TGTGCCAGCAGTTTGGGGACGCTCATTTCACCCCTCCACTTT,CASSLGTLISPLHF
TRBJ2-3,-,TRBV7-9,many,TGTGCCAGCAGCGACATAGTAGATACGCAGTATTTT,CASSDIVDTQYF
TRBJ2-7,TRBD1,TRBV18,many,TGTGCCAGCTCACCCGACAGGGGTAGGAATTACGAGCAGTACTTC,CASSPDRGRNYEQYF